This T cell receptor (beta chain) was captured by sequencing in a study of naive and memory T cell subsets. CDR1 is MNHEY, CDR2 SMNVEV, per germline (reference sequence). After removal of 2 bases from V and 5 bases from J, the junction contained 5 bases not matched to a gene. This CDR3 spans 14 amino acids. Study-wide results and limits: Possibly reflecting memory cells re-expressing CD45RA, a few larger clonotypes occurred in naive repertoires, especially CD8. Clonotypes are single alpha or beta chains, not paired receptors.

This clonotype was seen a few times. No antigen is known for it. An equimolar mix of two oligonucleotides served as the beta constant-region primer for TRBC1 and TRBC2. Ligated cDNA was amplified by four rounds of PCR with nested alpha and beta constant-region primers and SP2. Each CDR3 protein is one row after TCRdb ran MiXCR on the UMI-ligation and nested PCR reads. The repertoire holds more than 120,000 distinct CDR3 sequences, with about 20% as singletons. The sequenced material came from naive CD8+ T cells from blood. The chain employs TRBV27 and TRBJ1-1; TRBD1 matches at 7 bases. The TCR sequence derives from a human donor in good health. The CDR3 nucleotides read TGTGCCAGCAGTTTAGTGGCAGGGGGGACTGAAGCTTTCTTT. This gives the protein CASSLVAGGTEAFF.